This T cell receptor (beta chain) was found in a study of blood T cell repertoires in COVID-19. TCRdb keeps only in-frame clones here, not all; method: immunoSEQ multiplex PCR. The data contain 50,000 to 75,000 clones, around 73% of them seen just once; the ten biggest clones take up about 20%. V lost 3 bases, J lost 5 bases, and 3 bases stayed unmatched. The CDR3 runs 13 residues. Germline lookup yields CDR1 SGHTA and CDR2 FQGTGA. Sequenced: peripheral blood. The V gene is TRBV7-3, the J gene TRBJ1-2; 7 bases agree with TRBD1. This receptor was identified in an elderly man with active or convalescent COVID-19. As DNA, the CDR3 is TGTGCCAGCAGCTTCTTGACAGGGTATGGCTACACCTTC. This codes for CASSFLTGYGYTF.